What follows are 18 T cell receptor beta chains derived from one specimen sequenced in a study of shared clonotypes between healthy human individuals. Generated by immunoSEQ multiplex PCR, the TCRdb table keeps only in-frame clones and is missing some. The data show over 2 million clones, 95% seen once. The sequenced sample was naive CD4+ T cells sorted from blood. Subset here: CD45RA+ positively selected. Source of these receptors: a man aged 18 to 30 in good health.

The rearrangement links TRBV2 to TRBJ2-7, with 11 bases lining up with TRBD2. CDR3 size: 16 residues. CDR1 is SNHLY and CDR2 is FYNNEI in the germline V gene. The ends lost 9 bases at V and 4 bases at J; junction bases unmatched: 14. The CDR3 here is CASGEIGTSGPYEQYF. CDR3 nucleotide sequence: TGTGCCAGTGGGGAGATAGGGACTAGCGGACCGTACGAGCAGTACTTC. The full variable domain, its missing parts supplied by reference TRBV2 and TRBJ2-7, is EPEVTQTPSHQVTQMGQEVILRCVPISNHLYFYWYRQILGQKVEFLVSFYNNEISEKSEIFDDQFSVERPDGSNFTLKIRSTKLEDSAMYFCASGEIGTSGPYEQYFGPGTRLTVT.

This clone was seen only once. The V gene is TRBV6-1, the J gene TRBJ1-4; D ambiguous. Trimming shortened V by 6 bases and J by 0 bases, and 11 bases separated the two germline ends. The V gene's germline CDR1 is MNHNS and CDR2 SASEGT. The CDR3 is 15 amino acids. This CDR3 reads CASRETVATNEKLFF. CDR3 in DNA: TGTGCCAGCAGGGAGACGGTTGCAACTAATGAAAAACTGTTTTTT.

The CDR3 DNA reads as TGTGCCAGCTCACCATCCGGACACGGAGTTGGTACGCAGTATTTT. Amino acid sequence: CASSPSGHGVGTQYF. V is TRBV18 and J is TRBJ2-3, with a possible D match to TRBD1 (5 bases). CDR3 size: 15 residues. Germline loops: CDR1 KGHSH, CDR2 LQKENI. V lost 2 bases, J lost 8 bases, and 17 bases lay in between.

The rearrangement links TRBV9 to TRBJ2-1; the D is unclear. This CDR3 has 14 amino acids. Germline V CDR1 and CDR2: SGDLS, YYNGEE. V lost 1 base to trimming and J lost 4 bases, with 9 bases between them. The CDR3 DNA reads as TGTGCCAGCAGCGTATTAGGTTTGTACAATGAGCAGTTCTTC. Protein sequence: CASSVLGLYNEQFF.

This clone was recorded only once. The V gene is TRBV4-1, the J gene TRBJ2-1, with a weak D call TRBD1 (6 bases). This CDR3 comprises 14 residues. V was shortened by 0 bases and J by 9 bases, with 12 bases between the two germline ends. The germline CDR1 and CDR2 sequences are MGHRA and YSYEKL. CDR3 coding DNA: TGCGCCAGCAGCCAAGAGGGCAGGGGTGGTGAGCAGTTCTTC. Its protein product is CASSQEGRGGEQFF.

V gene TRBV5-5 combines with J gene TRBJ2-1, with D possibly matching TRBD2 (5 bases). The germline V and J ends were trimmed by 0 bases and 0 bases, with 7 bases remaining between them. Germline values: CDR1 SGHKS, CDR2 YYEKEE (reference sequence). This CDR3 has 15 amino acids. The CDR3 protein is CASSLATSSYNEQFF. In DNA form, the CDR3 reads TGTGCCAGCAGCTTGGCAACTAGCTCCTACAATGAGCAGTTCTTC.

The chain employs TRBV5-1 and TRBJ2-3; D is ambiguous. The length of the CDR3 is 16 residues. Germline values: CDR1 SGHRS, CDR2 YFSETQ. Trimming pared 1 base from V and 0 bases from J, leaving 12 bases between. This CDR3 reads CASSLQMITSTDTQYF. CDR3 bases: TGCGCCAGCAGCTTGCAGATGATTACTAGCACAGATACGCAGTATTTT.

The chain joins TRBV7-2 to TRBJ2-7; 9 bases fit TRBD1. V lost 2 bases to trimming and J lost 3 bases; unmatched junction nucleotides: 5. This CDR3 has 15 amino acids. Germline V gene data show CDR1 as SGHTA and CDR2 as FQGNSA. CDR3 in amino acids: CASSLMGQGDYEQYF. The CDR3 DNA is TGTGCCAGCAGCTTAATGGGACAGGGAGACTACGAGCAGTACTTC.

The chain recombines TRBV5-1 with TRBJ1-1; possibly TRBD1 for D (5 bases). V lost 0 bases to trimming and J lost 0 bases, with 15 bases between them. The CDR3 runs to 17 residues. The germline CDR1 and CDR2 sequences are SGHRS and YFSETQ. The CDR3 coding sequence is TGCGCCAGCAGCTTGGCCCTAAAGGAAGGGGTGAACACTGAAGCTTTCTTT. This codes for CASSLALKEGVNTEAFF. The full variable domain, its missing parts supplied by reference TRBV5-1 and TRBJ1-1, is KAGVTQTPRYLIKTRGQQVTLSCSPISGHRSVSWYQQTPGQGLQFLFEYFSETQRNKGNFPGRFSGRQFSNSRSEMNVSTLELGDSALYLCASSLALKEGVNTEAFFGQGTRLTVV.

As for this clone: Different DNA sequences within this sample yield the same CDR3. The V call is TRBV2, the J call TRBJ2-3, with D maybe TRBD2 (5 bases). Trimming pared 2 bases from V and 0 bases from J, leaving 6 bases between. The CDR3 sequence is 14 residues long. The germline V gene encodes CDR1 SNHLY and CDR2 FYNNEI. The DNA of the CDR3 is TGTGCCAGCAGTGAATCGGGGAGCACAGATACGCAGTATTTT. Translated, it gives CASSESGSTDTQYF.

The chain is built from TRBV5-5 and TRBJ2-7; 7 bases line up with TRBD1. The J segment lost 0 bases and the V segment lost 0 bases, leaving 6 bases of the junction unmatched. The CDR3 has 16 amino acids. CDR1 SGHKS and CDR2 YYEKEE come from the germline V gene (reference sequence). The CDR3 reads CASSLAIWDSSYEQYF. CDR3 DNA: TGTGCCAGCAGCTTGGCCATCTGGGACAGCTCCTACGAGCAGTACTTC.

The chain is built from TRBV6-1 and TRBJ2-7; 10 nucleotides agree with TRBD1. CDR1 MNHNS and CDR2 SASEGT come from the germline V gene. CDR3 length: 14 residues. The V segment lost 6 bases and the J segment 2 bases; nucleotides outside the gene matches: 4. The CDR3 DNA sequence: TGTGCCAGCAGCCGAGGACAGGGGGCCTACGAGCAGTACTTC. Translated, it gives CASSRGQGAYEQYF.

CDR3 region: CASSLRDTRYEQYF. The CDR3 coding sequence is TGTGCCAGCAGCCTCCGGGACACGCGCTACGAGCAGTACTTC. The chain recombines TRBV13 with TRBJ2-7; possibly TRBD1 for D (6 bases). The CDR3 totals 14 residues. The ends were cut back, 5 bases at V and 3 bases at J, with 14 bases in the middle. Germline V gene lookup returns CDR1 PRHDT and CDR2 FYEKMQ (reference sequence). The entire variable domain, with the rest obtained from reference TRBV13 and TRBJ2-7, is as follows: AAGVIQSPRHLIKEKRETATLKCYPIPRHDTVYWYQQGPGQDPQFLISFYEKMQSDKGSIPDRFSAQQFSDYHSELNMSSLELGDSALYFCASSLRDTRYEQYFGPGTRLTVT.

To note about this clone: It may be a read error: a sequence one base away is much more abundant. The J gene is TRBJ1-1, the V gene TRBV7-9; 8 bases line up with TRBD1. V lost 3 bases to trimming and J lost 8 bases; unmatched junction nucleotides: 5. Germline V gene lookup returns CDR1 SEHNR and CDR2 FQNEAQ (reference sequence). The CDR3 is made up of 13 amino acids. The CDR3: CASSFRTGTEAFF. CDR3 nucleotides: TGTGCCAGCAGCTTCAGGACAGGGACCGAAGCTTTCTTT.

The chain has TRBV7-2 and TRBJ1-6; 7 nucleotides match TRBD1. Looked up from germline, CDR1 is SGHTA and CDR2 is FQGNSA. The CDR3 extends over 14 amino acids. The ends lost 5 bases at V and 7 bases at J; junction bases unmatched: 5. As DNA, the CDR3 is TGTGCCAGCAGCGAGACAGGGCTGAATTCACCCCTCCACTTT. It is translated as CASSETGLNSPLHF. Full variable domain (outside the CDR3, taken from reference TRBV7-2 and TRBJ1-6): GAGVSQSPSNKVTEKGKDVELRCDPISGHTALYWYRQSLGQGLEFLIYFQGNSAPDKSGLPSDRFSAERTGGSVSTLTIQRTQQEDSAVYLCASSETGLNSPLHFGNGTRLTVT.

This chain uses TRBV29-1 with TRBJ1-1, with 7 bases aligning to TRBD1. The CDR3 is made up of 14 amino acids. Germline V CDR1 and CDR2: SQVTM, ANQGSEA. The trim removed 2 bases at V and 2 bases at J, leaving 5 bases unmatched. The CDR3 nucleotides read TGCAGCGTTGAATCTGGGACAGTCAACACTGAAGCTTTCTTT. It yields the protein CSVESGTVNTEAFF.

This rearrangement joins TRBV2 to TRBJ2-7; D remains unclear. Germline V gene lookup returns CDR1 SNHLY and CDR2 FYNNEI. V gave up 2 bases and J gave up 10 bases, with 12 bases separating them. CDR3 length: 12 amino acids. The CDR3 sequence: CASSERQKFQYF. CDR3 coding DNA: TGTGCCAGCAGTGAACGTCAGAAATTCCAGTACTTC. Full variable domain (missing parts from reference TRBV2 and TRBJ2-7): EPEVTQTPSHQVTQMGQEVILRCVPISNHLYFYWYRQILGQKVEFLVSFYNNEISEKSEIFDDQFSVERPDGSNFTLKIRSTKLEDSAMYFCASSERQKFQYFGPGTRLTVT.

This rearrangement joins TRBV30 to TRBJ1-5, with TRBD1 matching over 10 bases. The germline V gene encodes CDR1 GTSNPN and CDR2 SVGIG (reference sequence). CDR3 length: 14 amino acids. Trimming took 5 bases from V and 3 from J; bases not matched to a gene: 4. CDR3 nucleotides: TGTGCCTGGGCGACAGGGGGCAACAATCAGCCCCAGCATTTT. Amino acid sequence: CAWATGGNNQPQHF.